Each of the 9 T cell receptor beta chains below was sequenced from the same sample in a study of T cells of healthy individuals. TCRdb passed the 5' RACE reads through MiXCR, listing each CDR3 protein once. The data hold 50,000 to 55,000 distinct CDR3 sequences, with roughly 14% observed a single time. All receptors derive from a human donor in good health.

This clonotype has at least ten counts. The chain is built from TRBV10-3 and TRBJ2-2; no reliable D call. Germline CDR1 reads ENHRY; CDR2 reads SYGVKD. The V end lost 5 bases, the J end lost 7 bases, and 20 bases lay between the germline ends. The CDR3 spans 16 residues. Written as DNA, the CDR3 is TGTGCCATCAGTCTTACCGTTGCGTTGGACGGCGGGGAGCTGTTTTTT. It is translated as CAISLTVALDGGELFF.

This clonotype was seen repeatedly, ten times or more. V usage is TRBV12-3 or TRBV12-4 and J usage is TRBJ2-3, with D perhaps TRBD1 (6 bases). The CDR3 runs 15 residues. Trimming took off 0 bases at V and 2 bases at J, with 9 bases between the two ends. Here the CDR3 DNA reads TGTGCCAGCAGTTTAGCGGCAGGGGTCACAGATACGCAGTATTTT. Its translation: CASSLAAGVTDTQYF.

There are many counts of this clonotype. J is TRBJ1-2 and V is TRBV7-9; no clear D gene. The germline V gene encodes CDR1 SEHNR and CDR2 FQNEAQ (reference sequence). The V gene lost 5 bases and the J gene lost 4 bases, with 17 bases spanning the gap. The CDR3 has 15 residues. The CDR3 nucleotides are TGTGCCAGCAGCCCATACTCGGGAGTCGGCTATGGCTACACCTTC. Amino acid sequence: CASSPYSGVGYGYTF.

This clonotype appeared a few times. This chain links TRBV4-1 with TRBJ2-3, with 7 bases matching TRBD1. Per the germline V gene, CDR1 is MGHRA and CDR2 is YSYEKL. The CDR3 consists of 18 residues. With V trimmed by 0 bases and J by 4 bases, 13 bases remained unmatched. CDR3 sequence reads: CASSQDRLGRGRSDTQYF. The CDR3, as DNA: TGCGCCAGCAGCCAAGATCGACTGGGTAGGGGGCGGTCAGATACGCAGTATTTT.

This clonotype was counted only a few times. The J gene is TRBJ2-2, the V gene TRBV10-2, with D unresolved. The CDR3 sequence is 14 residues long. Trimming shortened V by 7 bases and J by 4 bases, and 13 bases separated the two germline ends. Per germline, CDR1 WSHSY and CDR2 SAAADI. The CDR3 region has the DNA TGCGCCAGCATCCAAAATGGGTTCACCGGGGAGCTGTTTTTT. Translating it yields CASIQNGFTGELFF.

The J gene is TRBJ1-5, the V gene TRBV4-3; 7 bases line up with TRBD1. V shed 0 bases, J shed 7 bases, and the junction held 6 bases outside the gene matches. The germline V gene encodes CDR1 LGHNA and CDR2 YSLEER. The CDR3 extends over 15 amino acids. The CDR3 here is CASSQEAGQAQPQHF. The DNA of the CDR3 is TGCGCCAGCAGCCAAGAGGCAGGACAGGCCCAGCCCCAGCATTTT.

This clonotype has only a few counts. Here the CDR3 reads CASSLGSGGYEQYF. DNA for the CDR3: TGTGCCAGCAGCTTAGGTTCAGGGGGCTACGAGCAGTACTTC. The V call is TRBV7-6, the J call TRBJ2-7; 7 positions match TRBD1. V shed 1 base and J 3 bases; nucleotides not matched to a gene: 3. Germline V CDR1 and CDR2: SGHVS, FNYEAQ. This CDR3 region has 14 residues.

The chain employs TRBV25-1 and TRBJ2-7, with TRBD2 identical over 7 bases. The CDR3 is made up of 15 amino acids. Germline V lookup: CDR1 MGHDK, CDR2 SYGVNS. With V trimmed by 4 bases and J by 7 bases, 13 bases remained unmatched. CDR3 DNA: TGTGCCAGCAGTGGGAGTGGTGATAGCGGGTCGGAGCAGTACTTC. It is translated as CASSGSGDSGSEQYF.

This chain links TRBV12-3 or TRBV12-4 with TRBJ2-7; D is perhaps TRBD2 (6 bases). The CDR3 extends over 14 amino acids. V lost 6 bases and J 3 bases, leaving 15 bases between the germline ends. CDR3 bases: TGTGCCAGCAGCCCACGCGGGAACGTCTACGAGCAGTACTTC. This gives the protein CASSPRGNVYEQYF.